Following are 20 T cell receptor beta chains from one sample sequenced in a study of OX40 agonist ivuxolimab in advanced cancers. The table came from immunoSEQ multiplex PCR; TCRdb's copy has only in-frame clones and leaves some out. This sample has about 91,000 clones, with more than 70% found just once. The sequencing here drew on CD4+ or CD8+ T cells sorted from blood, taken in a trial of the OX40 agonist ivuxolimab. Receptors were obtained from an adult with an advanced solid tumor such as melanoma, head and neck, liver or kidney cancer.

This clone was counted only a few times. The V and J genes are TRBV7-2 and TRBJ2-3, with 7 bases that match TRBD2. The CDR3 covers 16 residues. Trimming at V came to 7 bases and at J to 7 bases, leaving 17 bases not matched to a gene. Germline assignment: CDR1 SGHTA and CDR2 FQGNSA. CDR3: CASTKNRELAVYTQYF. CDR3 DNA: TGTGCCAGCACCAAAAATAGGGAGCTAGCGGTTTATACGCAGTATTTT.

In its sample, this clone was seen once. The sample contains more than one DNA sequence encoding this CDR3. The gene calls are TRBV29-1 and TRBJ2-3; D unclear. V was pared by 1 base and J by 3 bases, with 2 bases between. The CDR3 sequence is 11 residues long. Per germline, CDR1 SQVTM and CDR2 ANQGSEA. CDR3 residues: CSVEGTDTQYF. Here the CDR3 DNA reads TGCAGCGTTGAAGGGACAGATACGCAGTATTTT.

V and J are TRBV19 and TRBJ1-1; a possible D gene is TRBD1 (6 bases). V lost 6 bases to trimming and J lost 6 bases, with 20 bases between them. Looked up from germline, CDR1 is LNHDA and CDR2 is SQIVND (reference sequence). This CDR3 is 15 amino acids long. For the CDR3, the DNA is TGTGCCAGTAGCGACGACAGGCGGGCTGACCCTGAAGCTTTCTTT. Protein sequence: CASSDDRRADPEAFF.

This clone is a singleton in its sample. The V gene is TRBV6-1, the J gene TRBJ1-5; TRBD1 might be the D (5 bases). In germline, CDR1 is MNHNS, CDR2 SASEGT. Trimming removed 1 base at V and 9 bases at J, with 7 bases between. CDR3 length equals 12 residues. CDR3 in amino acids: CASSEVRGPQHF. CDR3 bases: TGTGCCAGCAGTGAAGTTAGGGGGCCCCAGCATTTT.

This chain links TRBV19 with TRBJ2-1, with TRBD1 matching 8 bases. Germline V gene data show CDR1 as LNHDA and CDR2 as SQIVND (reference sequence). Trimming cost V 5 bases and J 9 bases; bases outside gene matches: 12. This CDR3 is 15 amino acids long. The CDR3 protein is CASSVTGGNLGEQFF. The CDR3 region has the DNA TGTGCCAGTAGTGTAACAGGGGGAAATTTAGGTGAGCAGTTCTTC.

Only a few counts were recorded for this clone. This rearrangement joins TRBV5-6 to TRBJ2-4; D ambiguous. Germline CDR1 is SGHDT and CDR2 is YYEEEE. The CDR3 loop spans 16 amino acids. With 3 bases removed from V and 0 bases from J, the gap between germline ends came to 13 bases. The CDR3, as DNA: TGTGCCAGCAGCTCGATTACCGCGGTAGCCAAAAACATTCAGTACTTC. It specifies CASSSITAVAKNIQYF.

V gene TRBV30 combines with J gene TRBJ1-4; perhaps TRBD1 as D (6 bases). From germline, CDR1 is GTSNPN and CDR2 SVGIG (reference sequence). With 2 bases removed from V and 7 bases from J, the gap between germline ends came to 14 bases. The CDR3 spans 14 residues. In DNA, the CDR3 is TGTGCCTGGAGTCACTGGGGGCCTGGTGAAAAACTGTTTTTT. This translates into CAWSHWGPGEKLFF. Full variable domain (outside the CDR3, taken from reference TRBV30 and TRBJ1-4): SQTIHQWPATLVQPVGSPLSLECTVEGTSNPNLYWYRQAAGRGLQLLFYSVGIGQISSEVPQNLSASRPQDRQFILSSKKLLLSDSGFYLCAWSHWGPGEKLFFGSGTQLSVL.

The V gene is TRBV6-5, the J gene TRBJ1-1; 8 bases line up with TRBD1. CDR3 length: 13 residues. With 4 bases clipped from V and 8 bases from J, the junction kept 6 bases outside the gene matches. Per germline, CDR1 MNHEY and CDR2 SVGAGI. For the CDR3, the DNA is TGTGCCAGCAGTTCGACAGGGGTTGGGGAAGCTTTCTTT. It specifies CASSSTGVGEAFF.

The V call is TRBV5-1, the J call TRBJ2-3; 10 bases agree with TRBD2. With 0 bases clipped from V and 4 bases from J, the junction kept 8 bases outside the gene matches. The CDR3 has 17 residues. The V gene's germline CDR1 is SGHRS and CDR2 YFSETQ. This chain's CDR3 is CASSLALAGGRADTQYF. The CDR3 bases are TGCGCCAGCAGCTTGGCGTTAGCGGGAGGTCGGGCAGATACGCAGTATTTT.

This sequence joins TRBV5-1 and TRBJ2-5; the D gene is possibly TRBD1 (5 bases). The V end lost 7 bases, the J end lost 1 base, and 14 bases lay between the germline ends. Germline V lookup: CDR1 SGHRS, CDR2 YFSETQ. This CDR3 has 14 residues. CDR3 loop: CASGQGSRQETQYF. As DNA, the CDR3 is TGCGCCAGCGGCCAGGGTTCTCGCCAAGAGACCCAGTACTTC.

CDR3 amino acids: CASSLGDVWYV. CDR3 bases: TGTGCCAGCAGCTTAGGAGACGTCTGGTACGTC. The chain uses TRBV7-9 and TRBJ2-7; the D is unclear. There are 11 residues in the CDR3. With 1 base removed from V and 12 bases from J, the gap between germline ends came to 10 bases. Germline V gives CDR1 SEHNR, CDR2 FQNEAQ (reference sequence).

The V call is TRBV7-2, the J call TRBJ1-5; no clear D gene. CDR1 and CDR2 (germline): SGHTA, FQGNSA. The CDR3 has 13 residues. V lost 2 bases and J lost 2, with 4 bases in between. The CDR3 spells CASSLQGNQPQHF. CDR3 nucleotide sequence: TGTGCCAGCAGCTTACAGGGCAATCAGCCCCAGCATTTT.

The chain uses TRBV15 and TRBJ1-2, with D unresolved. Germline V gene sequence: CDR1 LNHNV, CDR2 YYDKDF (reference sequence). The CDR3 has 16 residues. Trimming shortened V by 3 bases and J by 8 bases, and 22 bases separated the two germline ends. The CDR3 here is CATSSEIGLYGSGYTF. DNA for the CDR3: TGTGCCACCAGCAGCGAGATAGGCCTATACGGCAGCGGCTACACCTTC.

This clone was counted a single time. The chain is built from TRBV13 and TRBJ1-1, with D perhaps TRBD1 (6 bases). The CDR3 runs to 15 residues. Trimming took 6 bases from V and 0 from J, leaving 14 bases between them. Germline values: CDR1 PRHDT, CDR2 FYEKMQ (reference sequence). Here the CDR3 reads CASRQRGGLNTEAFF. The CDR3 region has the DNA TGTGCCAGCAGACAAAGGGGGGGGTTGAACACTGAAGCTTTCTTT.

The V call is TRBV11-1, the J call TRBJ2-3; no firm D call. This CDR3 contains 18 residues. Germline CDR1 is SGHAT and CDR2 is FQDESV (reference sequence). The V end lost 1 base, the J end lost 2 bases, and 19 bases lay between the germline ends. The CDR3 sequence: CASSLEPPSLLFTDTQYF. The DNA of the CDR3 is TGTGCCAGCAGCTTAGAACCACCATCCTTACTATTCACAGATACGCAGTATTTT.

The rearrangement joins TRBV5-1 to TRBJ2-3; 8 nucleotides align to TRBD1. Germline CDR1 is SGHRS and CDR2 is YFSETQ. The CDR3 is 20 amino acids. V was clipped by 0 bases and J by 6 bases; unmatched bases: 21. The CDR3 DNA is TGCGCCAGCAGCTTGGGGGTGTGGCAGGGGGCAACGGGACCCGTGGATACGCAGTATTTT. The encoded protein is CASSLGVWQGATGPVDTQYF.

Only one count was recorded for this clone. J is TRBJ2-3 and V is TRBV18; 9 bases match TRBD1. V lost 3 bases, J lost 5 bases, and 6 bases stayed unmatched. Germline CDR1 KGHSH, CDR2 LQKENI. CDR3 length equals 15 residues. This CDR3 is CASSPRTGAVDTQYF. The DNA for the CDR3 is TGTGCCAGCTCACCCCGGACAGGGGCGGTAGATACGCAGTATTTT.

About this clone: The junction departs from germline at one end; a sequencing error may be responsible. The chain has TRBV5-1 and TRBJ2-3; D unclear. The CDR3 is 15 residues long. Germline lookup yields CDR1 SGHRS and CDR2 YFSETQ. The CDR3 DNA is TGCGCCAGCAGATTGGATGGCGATAGCACAGATACGCAGTATTTT. Translated, it gives CASRLDGDSTDTQYF.

The chain recombines TRBV5-1 with TRBJ2-3; D is unresolved. V shed 0 bases and J shed 4 bases, with 6 bases lying between them. The CDR3 runs 13 residues. From germline, CDR1 is SGHRS and CDR2 YFSETQ. In DNA form, the CDR3 reads TGCGCCAGCAGCTTGGAAGGTTCAGATACGCAGTATTTT. Amino acids: CASSLEGSDTQYF. The full variable domain, completed using reference TRBV5-1 and TRBJ2-3, is KAGVTQTPRYLIKTRGQQVTLSCSPISGHRSVSWYQQTPGQGLQFLFEYFSETQRNKGNFPGRFSGRQFSNSRSEMNVSTLELGDSALYLCASSLEGSDTQYFGPGTRLTVL.

The V gene is TRBV5-1, the J gene TRBJ1-1, with 11 bases fitting TRBD1. V lost 4 bases and J lost 4; bases outside the gene matches: 3. The germline V gene has CDR1 SGHRS and CDR2 YFSETQ. The CDR3 loop spans 14 amino acids. CDR3 in amino acids: CASSQGQGATEAFF. The CDR3 bases are TGCGCCAGCAGCCAAGGACAGGGGGCCACTGAAGCTTTCTTT.